This TCR beta chain is from a study of STAT5B mutations in CD4+ large granular lymphocyte leukemia. Overall study: Among healthy donors, a particular HLA allele went with more CDR3 'QG' motifs.

Study-wide findings and caveats: Top patient clones used TRBV06 genes more often: 8/27 versus 2/35 in controls. CD4-sorted patient repertoires seemed more clonal than healthy CD4+ repertoires.

CDR3 size: 13 residues. Trimming cost V 6 bases and J 8 bases; bases outside gene matches: 6. Germline CDR1 reads SGHTA; CDR2 reads FQGTGA. This clone was seen just once. What it binds is not known. This was a survey-level run. Clones were sequenced by immunoSEQ multiplex PCR, and TCRdb holds only the in-frame ones, with some missing. In the table there are 37,000 or so clones, about four fifths of which are singletons. This rearrangement joins TRBV7-3 to TRBJ2-1, with 8 bases aligning to TRBD2. Specimen: CD4+ T cells from blood buffy coats. The clonotype originates from a human donor in good health. DNA of the CDR3: TGTGCCAGCAGTTTTCAGCGGGAGTATGAGCAGTTCTTC. This sequence encodes CASSFQREYEQFF.